The 19 T cell receptor beta chains below all came from one sample that was sequenced in a study of blood T cell repertoires in COVID-19 (dated by TCRdb to the early 2020s). Library generation was performed with the immunoSEQ multiplex PCR assay. The immuneACCESS repertoire file appears here via TCRdb, limited to in-frame rearrangements. These files lack a portion of the clones; in checked studies, under half of the deficit traces to unresolved V genes, and the cause of the others is not known. This sample gives roughly 250,000 clones in total; about 90% of them show up just once. Of the sample, approximately 3.3% is held by the ten largest clones. The sample comprised peripheral blood. These receptors were obtained from a woman between 40 and 50 years old with acute or convalescent COVID-19.

The chain is built from TRBV2 and TRBJ2-2; 9 bases map to TRBD1. CDR3 length equals 15 residues. V was clipped by 7 bases and J by 2 bases; unmatched bases: 5. Germline V gene sequence: CDR1 SNHLY, CDR2 FYNNEI. The CDR3 loop is CASTLQGANTGELFF. The CDR3 nucleotides read TGTGCCAGCACATTACAGGGGGCCAACACCGGGGAGCTGTTTTTT.

This clone has just one count. The rearrangement joins TRBV19 to TRBJ2-2; D is possibly TRBD2 (6 bases). The CDR3 consists of 14 residues. Germline CDR1 reads LNHDA; CDR2 reads SQIVND (reference sequence). Trimming stripped 7 bases from V and 1 base from J, with 10 bases between. The CDR3 is CASMYGGNTGELFF. Written as DNA, the CDR3 is TGTGCCAGTATGTACGGGGGGAACACCGGGGAGCTGTTTTTT.

CDR3 coding DNA: TGTGCCAGCAGCCCTAGTCGGGGGATTAATGAAAAACTGTTTTTT. Its translation: CASSPSRGINEKLFF. The chain carries TRBV11-2 and TRBJ1-4, with a possible D match to TRBD1 (5 bases). The germline V gene encodes CDR1 SGHAT and CDR2 FQNNGV. The CDR3 is made up of 15 amino acids. The V and J ends lost 5 bases and 4 bases respectively, with 14 bases between them.

This chain uses TRBV30 with TRBJ2-7, with D perhaps TRBD1 (6 bases). Trimming took off 4 bases at V and 4 bases at J, with 11 bases between the two ends. The CDR3 is 12 amino acids. Germline assignment: CDR1 GTSNPN and CDR2 SVGIG (reference sequence). The CDR3: CAWKDQGYEQYV. CDR3 sequence (DNA): TGTGCCTGGAAGGACCAGGGGTACGAGCAGTACGTC.

The rearrangement uses TRBV9 and TRBJ2-2; D possibly corresponds to TRBD1 (5 bases). The CDR3 runs to 16 residues. Trimming removed 3 bases at V and 1 base at J, with 13 bases between. Germline lookup yields CDR1 SGDLS and CDR2 YYNGEE. CDR3 sequence: CASSAARGLNTGELFF. The CDR3 bases are TGTGCCAGCAGCGCGGCTAGGGGTCTGAACACCGGGGAGCTGTTTTTT.

V usage is TRBV27 and J usage is TRBJ1-5, with 7 positions matching TRBD1. J was trimmed by 3 bases and V by 0 bases; bases with no gene match: 2. The germline gives CDR1 MNHEY, CDR2 SMNVEV (reference sequence). The CDR3 loop spans 15 amino acids. The CDR3: CASSLSGGVNQPQHF. The CDR3 nucleotides read TGTGCCAGCAGTTTATCAGGGGGCGTCAATCAGCCCCAGCATTTT.

The rearrangement links TRBV5-4 to TRBJ1-6; tentative D call: TRBD1 (5 bases). V was clipped by 7 bases and J by 7 bases, with 15 bases between them. This CDR3 contains 14 residues. Looked up from germline, CDR1 is SGHNT and CDR2 is YYREEE (reference sequence). The CDR3 reads CASSYPQGNSPLHF. CDR3 DNA: TGTGCCAGCTCCTACCCGCAGGGAAATTCACCCCTCCACTTT.

CDR3 residues: CASSPYPAGLSGNTIYF. The CDR3 DNA is TGCGCCAGCAGCCCCTACCCGGCGGGCCTCTCTGGAAACACCATATATTTT. The chain carries TRBV5-1 and TRBJ1-3; D is undetermined. The CDR3 sequence is 17 residues long. Germline CDR1 reads SGHRS; CDR2 reads YFSETQ. V gave up 4 bases and J gave up 0 bases, with 17 bases separating them.

The chain recombines TRBV7-2 with TRBJ1-1, with D hard to call. The CDR3 has 13 residues. The ends were cut back, 2 bases at V and 12 bases at J, with 16 bases in the middle. Per germline, CDR1 SGHTA and CDR2 FQGNSA. The CDR3 coding sequence is TGTGCCAGCAGCTTAAACCTAGCGACTGGGACTTTCTTT. Encoded protein: CASSLNLATGTFF.

The gene calls are TRBV5-6 and TRBJ2-1; D is perhaps TRBD2 (5 bases). CDR1 is SGHDT, CDR2 YYEEEE, per germline. Trimming removed 4 bases from V and 7 bases from J, with 9 bases in between. The CDR3 runs 12 residues. The chain's CDR3 is CASSLAGNEQFF. The CDR3 bases are TGTGCCAGCAGCCTTGCGGGTAATGAGCAGTTCTTC.

The chain combines TRBV11-1 with TRBJ1-1; D is possibly TRBD1 (6 bases). Germline V lookup: CDR1 SGHAT, CDR2 FQDESV (reference sequence). The V gene lost 3 bases and the J gene lost 1 base, with 12 bases spanning the gap. CDR3 length: 15 residues. The CDR3 loop reads CASSFPGGGNTEAFF. CDR3 in DNA: TGTGCCAGCAGCTTCCCGGGGGGCGGGAACACTGAAGCTTTCTTT.

The genes are TRBV7-9 and TRBJ1-2, with 7 nucleotides matching TRBD1. Germline V lookup: CDR1 SEHNR, CDR2 FQNEAQ (reference sequence). The CDR3 has 15 amino acids. The V and J ends lost 5 bases and 6 bases, in that order; junction bases with no gene match: 12. The CDR3 bases are TGTGCCAGCAGCAGTACCGGGACAGAGGGGCATGGCTACACCTTC. It encodes CASSSTGTEGHGYTF.

This clone is a singleton in its sample. As DNA, the CDR3 is TGTGCCAGCAGCTTAGGGCATTTGACAGGGATCCCCGGGGAGCTGTTTTTT. Protein product: CASSLGHLTGIPGELFF. J is TRBJ2-2 and V is TRBV7-9; 7 nucleotides agree with TRBD1. There are 17 residues in the CDR3. The ends lost 1 base at V and 6 bases at J; junction bases unmatched: 11. The V gene's germline CDR1 is SEHNR and CDR2 FQNEAQ (reference sequence).

The chain employs TRBV7-9 and TRBJ2-5, with 12 bases lining up with TRBD2. V gave up 1 base and J gave up 4 bases; unmatched junction bases: 1. In germline, CDR1 is SEHNR, CDR2 FQNEAQ (reference sequence). The CDR3 runs to 15 residues. CDR3 amino acids: CASSLGLAGVETQYF. CDR3 DNA: TGTGCCAGCAGCTTAGGACTAGCGGGGGTAGAGACCCAGTACTTC. Full variable domain (remainder filled in from reference TRBV7-9 and TRBJ2-5): DTGVSQNPRHKITKRGQNVTFRCDPISEHNRLYWYRQTLGQGPEFLTYFQNEAQLEKSRLLSDRFSAERPKGSFSTLEIQRTEQGDSAMYLCASSLGLAGVETQYFGPGTRLLVL.

The chain combines TRBV30 with TRBJ2-5; possibly TRBD2 for D (6 bases). The V end lost 3 bases, the J end lost 2 bases, and 16 bases lay between the germline ends. Germline CDR1 GTSNPN, CDR2 SVGIG (reference sequence). This CDR3 has 15 amino acids. The CDR3 DNA reads TGTGCCTGGAGGCAAAAGACTAGGGGACAAGAGACCCAGTACTTC. Its translation: CAWRQKTRGQETQYF.

The gene calls are TRBV24-1 and TRBJ2-5; the D is unclear. The V end lost 4 bases, the J end lost 5 bases, and 13 bases lay between the germline ends. CDR3 size: 14 residues. Germline loops: CDR1 KGHDR, CDR2 SFDVKD. As DNA, the CDR3 is TGTGCCACCAGTGACGGGTGGTTAAGGGAGACCCAGTACTTC. Its translation: CATSDGWLRETQYF.

The V call is TRBV27, the J call TRBJ2-7; 7 positions agree with TRBD1. CDR1 is MNHEY, CDR2 SMNVEV, per germline (reference sequence). V was clipped by 2 bases and J by 3 bases; unmatched bases: 7. CDR3 size: 15 residues. The CDR3 reads CASSLAGGLDYEQYV. The CDR3 DNA follows: TGTGCCAGCAGTTTAGCAGGGGGTCTTGACTACGAGCAGTACGTC.

The chain is built from TRBV28 and TRBJ1-4; D remains unclear. This CDR3 is built from 12 residues. Germline CDR1 MDHEN, CDR2 SYDVKM. V was pared by 6 bases and J by 5 bases, with 7 bases between. The CDR3 loop is CASRVRNEKLFF. DNA for the CDR3: TGTGCCAGCAGAGTCAGGAATGAAAAACTGTTTTTT.

The chain uses TRBV27 and TRBJ1-2, with TRBD1 identical over 9 bases. The CDR3 contains 15 residues. Germline CDR1 MNHEY, CDR2 SMNVEV (reference sequence). V lost 4 bases to trimming and J lost 2 bases; unmatched junction nucleotides: 5. CDR3 residues: CASSSSTGGNYGYTF. CDR3 bases: TGTGCCAGCAGTTCTTCCACAGGGGGCAACTATGGCTACACCTTC.